These T cell receptor beta chains were read from a single sample in a study of CD8 T cells in ankylosing spondylitis. Via MiXCR, TCRdb re-called the 5' RACE reads, giving one row per CDR3 protein. The repertoire holds 9,500 to 10,000 distinct CDR3 sequences, with 5% to 6.5% as singletons. The sample was blood, either unsorted or a sorted T cell fraction (not recorded which). Source of these receptors: a female donor with ankylosing spondylitis or in good health (not recorded which). The CDR3 runs from the conserved cysteine through the conserved F or W. The order of the fields is clone size, J gene, V gene, D gene, CDR3 DNA, CDR3 protein. The D gene is left open where the match is weak. Clone size is stated in some rows and not others, as once, few, many or a class when expanded.

abundance: many; j_gene: TRBJ2-3; v_gene: TRBV9; d_gene: NA; CDR3nt: TGTGCCAGCAGCGTAGGTGGCCACCGCACAGATACGCAGTATTTT; CDR3aa: CASSVGGHRTDTQYF
abundance: NA; j_gene: TRBJ2-3; v_gene: TRBV9; d_gene: TRBD2; CDR3nt: TGTGCCAGCAGCACGGGACTAGCGGGAGGTACAGATACGCAGTATTTT; CDR3aa: CASSTGLAGGTDTQYF
abundance: NA; j_gene: TRBJ2-1; v_gene: TRBV9; d_gene: NA; CDR3nt: TGTGCCAGCAGCGTAGATCTCAACTACAATGAGCAGTTCTTC; CDR3aa: CASSVDLNYNEQFF
abundance: many; j_gene: TRBJ1-2; v_gene: TRBV9; d_gene: TRBD1; CDR3nt: TGTGCCAGCCAACAGGGGTCGGGTGATGGCTACACCTTC; CDR3aa: CASQQGSGDGYTF
abundance: many; j_gene: TRBJ2-7; v_gene: TRBV9; d_gene: NA; CDR3nt: TGTGCCAGCAGCATCCGGGACAATCACTACGAGCAGTACTTC; CDR3aa: CASSIRDNHYEQYF
abundance: many; j_gene: TRBJ2-1; v_gene: TRBV9; d_gene: NA; CDR3nt: TGTGCCAGCAGCGCCTCCAACAGGGCGGTTCGAAATGAGCAGTTCTTC; CDR3aa: CASSASNRAVRNEQFF
abundance: many; j_gene: TRBJ2-1; v_gene: TRBV9; d_gene: TRBD1; CDR3nt: TGTGCCAGCAGCACCTCAGGGGGAAATGAGCAGTTCTTC; CDR3aa: CASSTSGGNEQFF
abundance: few; j_gene: TRBJ2-3; v_gene: TRBV9; d_gene: TRBD2; CDR3nt: TGTGCCAGCAGCTTGCGACTAGCGGGAGGATCAGATACGCAGTATTTT; CDR3aa: CASSLRLAGGSDTQYF
abundance: few; j_gene: TRBJ2-5; v_gene: TRBV9; d_gene: TRBD2; CDR3nt: TGTGCCAGCAGCGTACTAGCGGGCCTTGCAGGGGAGACCCAGTACTTC; CDR3aa: CASSVLAGLAGETQYF
abundance: many; j_gene: TRBJ2-3; v_gene: TRBV9; d_gene: TRBD2; CDR3nt: TGTGCCAGCAGCTCGCCTAGCGGAGATACGCAGTATTTT; CDR3aa: CASSSPSGDTQYF
abundance: NA; j_gene: TRBJ2-1; v_gene: TRBV9; d_gene: TRBD1; CDR3nt: TGTGCCAGCAGCGTACTACAGGGGGCAAACAATGAGCAGTTCTTC; CDR3aa: CASSVLQGANNEQFF
abundance: many; j_gene: TRBJ2-1; v_gene: TRBV9; d_gene: NA; CDR3nt: TGTGCCAGCAGCATCCAGGGTGGCCTCAATGAGCAGTTCTTC; CDR3aa: CASSIQGGLNEQFF
abundance: medium-sized; j_gene: TRBJ1-1; v_gene: TRBV9; d_gene: NA; CDR3nt: TGTGCCAGCAGCGTAGAGGGGGGCACTGAAGCTTTCTTT; CDR3aa: CASSVEGGTEAFF